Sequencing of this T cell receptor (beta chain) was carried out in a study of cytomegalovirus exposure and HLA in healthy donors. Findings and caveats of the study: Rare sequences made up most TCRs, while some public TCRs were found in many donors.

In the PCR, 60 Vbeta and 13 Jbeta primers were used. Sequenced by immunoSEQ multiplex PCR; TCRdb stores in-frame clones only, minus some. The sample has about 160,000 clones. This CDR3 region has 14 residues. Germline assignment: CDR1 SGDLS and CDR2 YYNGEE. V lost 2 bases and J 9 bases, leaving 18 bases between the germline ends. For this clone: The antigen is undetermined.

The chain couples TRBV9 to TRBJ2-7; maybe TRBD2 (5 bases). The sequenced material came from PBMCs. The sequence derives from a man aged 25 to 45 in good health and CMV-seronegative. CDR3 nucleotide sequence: TGTGCCAGCAGCGTGTTAGGGATGACTACGCCGCAGTACTTC. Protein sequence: CASSVLGMTTPQYF.